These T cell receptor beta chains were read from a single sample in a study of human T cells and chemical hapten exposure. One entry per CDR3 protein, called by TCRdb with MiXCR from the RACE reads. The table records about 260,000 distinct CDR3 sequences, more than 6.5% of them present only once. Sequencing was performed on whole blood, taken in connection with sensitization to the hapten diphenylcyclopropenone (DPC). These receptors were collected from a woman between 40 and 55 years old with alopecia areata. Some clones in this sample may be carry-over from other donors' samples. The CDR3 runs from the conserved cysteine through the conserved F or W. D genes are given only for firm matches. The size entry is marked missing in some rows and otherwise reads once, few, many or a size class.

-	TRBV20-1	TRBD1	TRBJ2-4	CSASGQGHIQYF	TGCAGTGCTAGCGGACAGGGTCACATTCAGTACTTC
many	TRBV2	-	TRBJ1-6	CASSGDRGVSPLHF	TGTGCCAGCAGTGGGGATCGGGGGGTTTCACCCCTCCACTTT
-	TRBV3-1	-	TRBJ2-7	CASSPSPTGEQYF	TGTGCCAGCAGCCCCAGCCCCACGGGTGAGCAGTACTTC
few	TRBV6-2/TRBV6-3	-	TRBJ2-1	CASSLELGYNEQFF	TGTGCCAGCAGCCTAGAGTTAGGGTACAATGAGCAGTTCTTC
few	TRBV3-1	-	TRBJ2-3	CASSQEGGKRDTQYF	TGTGCCAGCAGCCAAGAGGGCGGGAAAAGAGATACGCAGTATTTT
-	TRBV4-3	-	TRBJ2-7	CASSQDNTGVPYEQYF	TGCGCCAGCAGCCAAGATAATACGGGAGTCCCCTACGAGCAGTACTTC
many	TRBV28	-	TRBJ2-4	CASSYFGAKNIQYF	TGTGCCAGCAGCTACTTTGGGGCCAAAAACATTCAGTACTTC
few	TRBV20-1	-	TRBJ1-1	CSAPYKGMNTEAFF	TGCAGTGCCCCCTATAAAGGTATGAACACTGAAGCTTTCTTT
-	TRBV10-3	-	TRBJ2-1	CAISADTSIRNEQFF	TGTGCCATCAGCGCCGACACATCTATCCGCAATGAGCAGTTCTTC
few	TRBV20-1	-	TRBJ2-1	CSARDSASYNEQFF	TGCAGTGCTAGAGATTCGGCTAGCTACAATGAGCAGTTCTTC
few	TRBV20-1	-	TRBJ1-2	CSASGRTPNYGYTF	TGCAGTGCTAGCGGGCGGACACCGAACTATGGCTACACCTTC
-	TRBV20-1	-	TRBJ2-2	CSAASSSTGELFF	TGCAGTGCTGCTAGCAGCTCCACCGGGGAGCTGTTTTTT
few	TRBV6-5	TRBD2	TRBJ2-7	CASSPGGNLYEQYF	TGTGCCAGCAGCCCGGGAGGGAATCTCTACGAGCAGTACTTC
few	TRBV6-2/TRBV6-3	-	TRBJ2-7	CASSPGMSYEQYF	TGTGCCAGCAGCCCCGGGATGTCCTACGAGCAGTACTTC
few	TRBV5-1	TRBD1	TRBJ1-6	CASSEGQASSSPLHF	TGCGCCAGCAGCGAAGGACAGGCGAGCAGCTCACCCCTCCACTTT
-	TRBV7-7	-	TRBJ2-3	CASSLDPGRGTDTQYF	TGTGCTAGCAGCTTAGACCCCGGAAGGGGTACAGATACGCAGTATTTT
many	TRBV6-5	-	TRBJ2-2	CASSYRVGELFF	TGTGCCAGCAGTTACCGGGTAGGGGAGCTGTTTTTT
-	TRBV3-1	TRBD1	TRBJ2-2	CASSRTGYGELFF	TGTGCCAGCAGCCGGACAGGGTACGGGGAGCTGTTTTTT
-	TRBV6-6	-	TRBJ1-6	CASSPRQADSPLHF	TGTGCCAGCAGTCCCAGACAGGCGGATTCACCCCTCCACTTT
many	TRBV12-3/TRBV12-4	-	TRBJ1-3	CASRREVSGNTIYF	TGTGCCAGCAGGAGGGAGGTCTCTGGAAACACCATATATTTT